These 22 T cell receptor beta chains were all obtained from the same sample, sequenced in a study of cytomegalovirus exposure and HLA in healthy donors. The PCR made use of 60 Vbeta and 13 Jbeta primers. Some clones are missing from TCRdb's copy, which holds only in-frame ones; the method was immunoSEQ multiplex PCR. This table has roughly 97,000 clones, about a tenth appearing once. Material: PBMCs. The receptors stem from a middle-aged man in good health and CMV-seropositive.

This clone has more than one count but fewer than ten. The gene calls are TRBV5-8 and TRBJ1-4, with TRBD1 matching 7 bases. The ends lost 3 bases at V and 2 bases at J; junction bases unmatched: 1. CDR1 SGHTS and CDR2 YDEGEE come from the germline V gene. The length of the CDR3 is 14 residues. The CDR3 spells CASSSTGTNEKLFF. The CDR3 nucleotides are TGTGCCAGCAGCTCGACAGGGACTAATGAAAAACTGTTTTTT.

This clone was seen a handful of times. V and J are TRBV7-8 and TRBJ1-2; 7 bases are shared with TRBD1. Germline loops: CDR1 SGHVS, CDR2 FQNEAQ. The V gene end was trimmed by 3 bases and the J gene end by 0 bases; junction bases not matched to a gene: 4. This CDR3 is built from 15 residues. The CDR3 here is CASSFHRGANYGYTF. The CDR3 nucleotides are TGTGCCAGCAGCTTCCACAGGGGAGCTAACTATGGCTACACCTTC.

V is TRBV10-2 and J is TRBJ2-1, with 9 bases identical to TRBD2. The CDR3 is made up of 16 amino acids. Per the germline V gene, CDR1 is WSHSY and CDR2 is SAAADI. After removal of 8 bases from V and 6 bases from J, the junction contained 14 bases not matched to a gene. The CDR3 coding sequence is TGCGCCAGCCGCCGCACGGCGACTAGCGGTGTCAATGAGCAGTTCTTC. Translated, it gives CASRRTATSGVNEQFF.

A few counts support this clone. The V and J genes are TRBV4-2 and TRBJ2-2; 12 bases map to TRBD2. This CDR3 is built from 18 residues. V was pared by 4 bases and J by 0 bases, with 6 bases of the junction left unmatched. From germline, CDR1 is LGHNA and CDR2 YNFKEQ. This CDR3 is CASSRSGLAGTNTGELFF. The CDR3 coding sequence is TGTGCCAGCAGCCGATCCGGACTAGCGGGAACGAACACCGGGGAGCTGTTTTTT.

The gene calls are TRBV5-6 and TRBJ1-2; weak D call: TRBD1 (6 bases). CDR3 length: 15 residues. The V end was cut by 5 bases, the J end by 5 bases, with 19 bases between. The germline V gene has CDR1 SGHDT and CDR2 YYEEEE. CDR3: CASRHRKQGLYGYTF. For the CDR3, the DNA is TGTGCCAGCAGGCACCGCAAACAGGGATTGTATGGCTACACCTTC. Complete variable domain (other parts from reference TRBV5-6 and TRBJ1-2): DAGVTQSPTHLIKTRGQQVTLRCSPKSGHDTVSWYQQALGQGPQFIFQYYEEEERQRGNFPDRFSGHQFPNYSSELNVNALLLGDSALYLCASRHRKQGLYGYTFGSGTRLTVV.

This clone was seen a handful of times. The chain has TRBV5-1 and TRBJ2-1; maybe TRBD2 (5 bases). The V end was cut by 4 bases, the J end by 8 bases, with 19 bases between. The CDR3 is made up of 15 amino acids. Germline V gives CDR1 SGHRS, CDR2 YFSETQ. CDR3 sequence (DNA): TGCGCCAGCAGCGCCCCTACGGGCTTCGGGGATGAGCAGTTCTTC. Encoded protein: CASSAPTGFGDEQFF.

This clone was counted a few times. This sequence joins TRBV19 and TRBJ2-5; a possible D gene is TRBD1 (6 bases). Germline-derived CDR1 and CDR2 are LNHDA and SQIVND (reference sequence). Trimming removed 5 bases from V and 4 bases from J, with 14 bases in between. This CDR3 region has 14 residues. CDR3 DNA sequence: TGTGCCAGTAGTGATTGGGGGCTCGGAGAGACCCAGTACTTC. Protein product: CASSDWGLGETQYF.

This clone has more than one count but fewer than ten. The same CDR3 arises from other DNA sequences in this sample as well. The CDR3 spells CASSLGGSGANVLTF. CDR3 bases: TGTGCCAGCAGCTTAGGGGGCTCTGGGGCCAACGTCCTGACTTTC. The chain recombines TRBV5-6 with TRBJ2-6; D may be TRBD1 (6 bases). CDR3 length: 15 residues. Germline V CDR1 and CDR2: SGHDT, YYEEEE. V was pared by 2 bases and J by 0 bases, with 6 bases between. The entire variable domain, with the rest obtained from reference TRBV5-6 and TRBJ2-6, is as follows: DAGVTQSPTHLIKTRGQQVTLRCSPKSGHDTVSWYQQALGQGPQFIFQYYEEEERQRGNFPDRFSGHQFPNYSSELNVNALLLGDSALYLCASSLGGSGANVLTFGAGSRLTVL.

This clone was found a few times. The chain links TRBV6-5 to TRBJ1-2; possibly TRBD1 for D (6 bases). The length of the CDR3 is 13 residues. Germline CDR1 and CDR2: MNHEY and SVGAGI. The V end lost 2 bases, the J end lost 5 bases, and 9 bases lay between the germline ends. In DNA form, the CDR3 reads TGTGCCAGCAGTTACCCCGGGACATATGGCTACACCTTC. Its protein product is CASSYPGTYGYTF.

This chain's CDR3 is CASSETGPNEKLFF. For the CDR3, the DNA is TGTGCCAGCAGTGAAACAGGTCCCAATGAAAAACTGTTTTTT. The chain combines TRBV25-1 with TRBJ1-4, with a possible D match to TRBD1 (5 bases). Germline V gives CDR1 MGHDK, CDR2 SYGVNS. With 2 bases removed from V and 5 bases from J, the gap between germline ends came to 9 bases. The CDR3 loop spans 14 amino acids.

The V gene is TRBV5-6, the J gene TRBJ2-7, with 7 bases lining up with TRBD1. This CDR3 comprises 16 residues. In germline, CDR1 is SGHDT, CDR2 YYEEEE. V lost 8 bases to trimming and J lost 0 bases; unmatched junction nucleotides: 14. The CDR3 bases are TGTGCCAGTACGGTGGGGGCAGGGGGACCCTCCTACGAGCAGTACTTC. It encodes CASTVGAGGPSYEQYF.

The chain recombines TRBV6-5 with TRBJ1-1, with a tentative D call TRBD1 (5 bases). This CDR3 region has 11 residues. V dropped 7 bases and J dropped 11 bases, with 14 bases sitting between them. Germline lookup yields CDR1 MNHEY and CDR2 SVGAGI. DNA of the CDR3: TGTGCCAGCACCCAGGGTGAAGAGGCTTTCTTT. Amino acids: CASTQGEEAFF.

This clone came up a few times. V is TRBV6-5 and J is TRBJ1-5; perhaps TRBD1 as D (6 bases). Germline lookup yields CDR1 MNHEY and CDR2 SVGAGI. The CDR3 loop spans 14 amino acids. Trimming removed 6 bases at V and 2 bases at J, with 11 bases between. Here the CDR3 reads CASSLGGGNQPQHF. The CDR3 DNA follows: TGTGCCAGCAGCCTAGGGGGGGGCAATCAGCCCCAGCATTTT.

This clone was seen only a few times. This chain links TRBV7-9 with TRBJ1-5, with 9 bases lining up with TRBD1. The CDR3 is made up of 15 amino acids. Trimming cost V 5 bases and J 6 bases; bases outside gene matches: 8. In germline, CDR1 is SEHNR, CDR2 FQNEAQ (reference sequence). Written as DNA, the CDR3 is TGTGCCAGCAGCCCGGGGGGGACAGGGATTCAGCCCCAGCATTTT. It yields the protein CASSPGGTGIQPQHF. The full variable domain, rest sourced from reference TRBV7-9 and TRBJ1-5, is DTGVSQNPRHKITKRGQNVTFRCDPISEHNRLYWYRQTLGQGPEFLTYFQNEAQLEKSRLLSDRFSAERPKGSFSTLEIQRTEQGDSAMYLCASSPGGTGIQPQHFGDGTRLSIL.

V gene TRBV7-2 combines with J gene TRBJ2-5; 12 positions match TRBD2. CDR1 is SGHTA, CDR2 FQGNSA, per germline. J was trimmed by 2 bases and V by 1 base; bases with no gene match: 2. The CDR3 has 16 residues. This chain's CDR3 is CASSLGLAGGQETQYF. Here the CDR3 DNA reads TGTGCCAGCAGCTTAGGCCTAGCGGGAGGGCAAGAGACCCAGTACTTC. Based on the CDR3 plus reference TRBV7-2 and TRBJ2-5, the full variable domain is GAGVSQSPSNKVTEKGKDVELRCDPISGHTALYWYRQSLGQGLEFLIYFQGNSAPDKSGLPSDRFSAERTGGSVSTLTIQRTQQEDSAVYLCASSLGLAGGQETQYFGPGTRLLVL.

This clone was picked up a small number of times. In nucleotides, the CDR3 is TGTGCCAGCAGCTTAAACCGGGACACCGACAGTGAGCAGTTCTTC. It translates to CASSLNRDTDSEQFF. The chain links TRBV11-3 to TRBJ2-1, with a weak D call TRBD1 (6 bases). This CDR3 region has 15 residues. V lost 2 bases to trimming and J lost 9 bases, with 17 bases between them. The germline CDR1 and CDR2 sequences are SGHNT and YENEEA.

This clone was observed a handful of times. V is TRBV4-1 and J is TRBJ1-5, with a tentative D call TRBD1 (5 bases). Germline V CDR1 and CDR2: MGHRA, YSYEKL. The CDR3 runs to 13 residues. V lost 5 bases and J 4 bases, leaving 9 bases between the germline ends. The CDR3 region has the DNA TGCGCCAGCAGCGGGGCGGATAATCAGCCCCAGCATTTT. This encodes CASSGADNQPQHF.

The genes are TRBV5-4 and TRBJ2-1; D perhaps matches TRBD2 (5 bases). Looked up from germline, CDR1 is SGHNT and CDR2 is YYREEE (reference sequence). V was shortened by 6 bases and J by 1 base, with 14 bases between the two germline ends. The CDR3 totals 15 residues. CDR3 nucleotide sequence: TGTGCCAGCACCGGCGGACTGATATCCTACAATGAGCAGTTCTTC. This gives the protein CASTGGLISYNEQFF.

This clone was picked up a small number of times. The chain is built from TRBV7-2 and TRBJ1-2; 8 positions match TRBD1. V gave up 2 bases and J gave up 4 bases; unmatched junction bases: 9. The CDR3 runs 16 residues. From germline, CDR1 is SGHTA and CDR2 FQGNSA. CDR3 protein: CASSLPGTGQAYGYTF. As DNA, the CDR3 is TGTGCCAGCAGCTTACCAGGGACGGGACAGGCCTATGGCTACACCTTC.

This clone has only a few counts. The chain links TRBV19 to TRBJ1-5; D is unresolved. CDR1 is LNHDA, CDR2 SQIVND, per germline (reference sequence). The CDR3 is 13 residues long. V was trimmed by 0 bases and J by 7 bases, leaving 7 bases between them. The CDR3 reads CASSIDLSQPQHF. As DNA, the CDR3 is TGTGCCAGTAGTATAGATTTATCGCAGCCCCAGCATTTT. Drawing the rest from reference TRBV19 and TRBJ1-5, the complete variable domain is DGGITQSPKYLFRKEGQNVTLSCEQNLNHDAMYWYRQDPGQGLRLIYYSQIVNDFQKGDIAEGYSVSREKKESFPLTVTSAQKNPTAFYLCASSIDLSQPQHFGDGTRLSIL.

The V gene is TRBV13, the J gene TRBJ2-1; D is uncertain. There are 12 residues in the CDR3. The V end lost 5 bases, the J end lost 8 bases, and 10 bases lay between the germline ends. Looked up from germline, CDR1 is PRHDT and CDR2 is FYEKMQ (reference sequence). In nucleotides, the CDR3 is TGTGCCAGCAGCCAGATAAGCGATGAGCAGTTCTTC. This codes for CASSQISDEQFF.

In nucleotides, the CDR3 is TGTGCCAGCAGTACGGGATCGGGAGCGCAAGAGACCCAGTACTTC. It encodes CASSTGSGAQETQYF. The V and J genes are TRBV6-5 and TRBJ2-5; D is perhaps TRBD2 (6 bases). This CDR3 has 15 amino acids. CDR1 MNHEY and CDR2 SVGAGI come from the germline V gene. The V end was cut by 5 bases, the J end by 2 bases, with 15 bases between.